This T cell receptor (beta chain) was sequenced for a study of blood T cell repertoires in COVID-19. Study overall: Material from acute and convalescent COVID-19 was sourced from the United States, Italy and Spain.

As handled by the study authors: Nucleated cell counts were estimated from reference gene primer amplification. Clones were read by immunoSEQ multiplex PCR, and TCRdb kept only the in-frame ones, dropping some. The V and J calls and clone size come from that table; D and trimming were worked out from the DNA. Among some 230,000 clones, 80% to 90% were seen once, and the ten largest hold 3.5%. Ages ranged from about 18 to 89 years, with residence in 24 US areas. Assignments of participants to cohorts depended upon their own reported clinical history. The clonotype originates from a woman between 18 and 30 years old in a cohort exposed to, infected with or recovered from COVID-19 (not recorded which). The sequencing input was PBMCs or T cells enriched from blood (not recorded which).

CDR3 amino acids: CASSTQGLGTEAFF. DNA of the CDR3: TGTGCCAGCAGTACACAGGGGCTTGGGACTGAAGCTTTCTTT. The J gene is TRBJ1-1, the V gene TRBV28, with 7 bases that match TRBD1. The CDR3 consists of 14 residues. Germline V gives CDR1 MDHEN, CDR2 SYDVKM. Germline trimming cut 5 bases from V and 5 bases from J; bases unmatched to any gene: 8.